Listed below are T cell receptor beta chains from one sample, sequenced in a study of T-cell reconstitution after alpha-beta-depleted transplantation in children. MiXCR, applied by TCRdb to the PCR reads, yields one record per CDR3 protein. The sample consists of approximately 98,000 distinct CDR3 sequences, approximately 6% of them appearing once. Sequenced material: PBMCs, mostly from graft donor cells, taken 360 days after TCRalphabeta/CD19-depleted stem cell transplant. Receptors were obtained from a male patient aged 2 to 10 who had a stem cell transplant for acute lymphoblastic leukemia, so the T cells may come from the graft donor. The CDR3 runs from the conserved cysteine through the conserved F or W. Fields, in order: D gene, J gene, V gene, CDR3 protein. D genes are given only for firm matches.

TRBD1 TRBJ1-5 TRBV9 CASSDGTGKQPQHF
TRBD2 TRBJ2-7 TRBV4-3 CASSPGQAVAGVEEQYF
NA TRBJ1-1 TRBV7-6 CASTKGTEAFF
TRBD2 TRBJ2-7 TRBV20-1 CSAKIGTTGYEQYF
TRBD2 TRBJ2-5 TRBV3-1 CASSQNLAGAGETQYF
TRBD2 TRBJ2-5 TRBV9 CASSLGTSGSRETQYF
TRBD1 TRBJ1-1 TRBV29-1 CSVARDRGRVIQTEAFF
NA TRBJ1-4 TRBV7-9 CASSSFQPNEKLFF
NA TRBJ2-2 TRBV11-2 CASSLVGPGELFF
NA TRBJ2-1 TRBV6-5 CASSYGGTEQFF
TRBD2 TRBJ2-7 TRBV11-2 CASSAGTSGVYEQYF
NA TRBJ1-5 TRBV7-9 CASSLAPMGGLGQPQHF
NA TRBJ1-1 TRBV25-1 CASLGSEAFF
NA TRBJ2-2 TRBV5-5 CASSTGTTNTGELFF
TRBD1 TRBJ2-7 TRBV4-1 CASSPRQGIAYEQYF
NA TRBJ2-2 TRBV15 CATSSPGSLNTGELFF
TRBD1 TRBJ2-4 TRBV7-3 CASSFTGVGIQYF
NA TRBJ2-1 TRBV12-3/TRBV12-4 CASSSFLAESSYNEQFF
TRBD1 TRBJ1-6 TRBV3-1 CASSPGTGESPLHF
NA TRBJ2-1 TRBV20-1 CSARDRTLHSRNEQFF
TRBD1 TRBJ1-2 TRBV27 CASSLSTGGVSRGYTF
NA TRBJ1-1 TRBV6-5 CASSYTPGSNTEAFF
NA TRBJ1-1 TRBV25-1 CASSDFRAGTEAFF
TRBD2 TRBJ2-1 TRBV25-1 CASSEWTPGGSEQFF
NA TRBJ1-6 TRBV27 CASSLFREFNSPLHF
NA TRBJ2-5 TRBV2 CASSAYGGSQETQYF